This T cell receptor beta chain was retrieved from a study of response to subunit inactivated influenza vaccine. CDR3 length: 17 amino acids. The J segment lost 4 bases and the V segment lost 5 bases, leaving 12 bases of the junction unmatched. Regarding the study as a whole: That few new T cells are recruited by each seasonal influenza vaccination was the authors' suggestion.

This clonotype appeared a few times. Its antigen is unknown. TCRdb re-analysed the RT-PCR reads in MiXCR, keeping a single row per CDR3 protein. The data hold more than 150,000 distinct CDR3 sequences, with about a tenth observed a single time. The chain links TRBV12-3 or TRBV12-4 to TRBJ1-5; 9 bases are a match to TRBD1. The TCR was taken from a man between 50 and 59 years old who received an inactivated influenza vaccine. The sequencing here drew on non-naive T cells sorted from PBMCs, taken on the day of vaccination. For the CDR3, the DNA is TGTGCCAGCAGTAAATCCGGGACAGGGAGTTGGAATCAGCCCCAGCATTTT. Translating it yields CASSKSGTGSWNQPQHF.